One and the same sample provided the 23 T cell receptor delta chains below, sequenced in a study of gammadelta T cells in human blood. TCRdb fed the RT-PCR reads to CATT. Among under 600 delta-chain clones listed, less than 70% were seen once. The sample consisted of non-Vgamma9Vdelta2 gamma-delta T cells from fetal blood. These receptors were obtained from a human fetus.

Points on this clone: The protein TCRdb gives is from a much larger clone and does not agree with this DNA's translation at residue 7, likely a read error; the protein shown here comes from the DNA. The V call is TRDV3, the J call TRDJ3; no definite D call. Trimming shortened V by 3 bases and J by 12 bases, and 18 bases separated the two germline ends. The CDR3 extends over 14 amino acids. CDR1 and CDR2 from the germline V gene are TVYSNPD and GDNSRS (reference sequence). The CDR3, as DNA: TGTGCCTTGTCGTACCGAATCGTTGGCCGACAGATGTTTTTC. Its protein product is CALSYRIVGRQMFF.

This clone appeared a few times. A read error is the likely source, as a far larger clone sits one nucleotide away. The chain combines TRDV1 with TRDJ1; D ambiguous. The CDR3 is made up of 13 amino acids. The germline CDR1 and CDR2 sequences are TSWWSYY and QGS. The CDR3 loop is CALGELRTDKRIF. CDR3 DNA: TGTGCTCTTGGGGAACTTCGTACCGATAAACGCATCTTT.

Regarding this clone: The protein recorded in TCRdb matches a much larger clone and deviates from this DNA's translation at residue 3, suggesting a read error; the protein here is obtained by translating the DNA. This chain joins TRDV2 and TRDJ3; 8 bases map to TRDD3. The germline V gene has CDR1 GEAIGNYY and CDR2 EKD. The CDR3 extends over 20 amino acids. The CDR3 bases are TGTGCCTGGGACACCGAGCGGGGGGATATCAGCTCCTGGGACACCCGACAGATGTTTTTC. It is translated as CAWDTERGDISSWDTRQMFF.

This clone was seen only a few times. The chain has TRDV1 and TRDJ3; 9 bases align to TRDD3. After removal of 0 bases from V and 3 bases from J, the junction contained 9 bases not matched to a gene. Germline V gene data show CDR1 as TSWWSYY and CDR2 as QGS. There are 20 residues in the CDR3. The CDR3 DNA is TGTGCTCTTGGGGAACTAGATAATAATGGGGGATACTGGGACACCCGACAGATGTTTTTC. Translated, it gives CALGELDNNGGYWDTRQMFF.

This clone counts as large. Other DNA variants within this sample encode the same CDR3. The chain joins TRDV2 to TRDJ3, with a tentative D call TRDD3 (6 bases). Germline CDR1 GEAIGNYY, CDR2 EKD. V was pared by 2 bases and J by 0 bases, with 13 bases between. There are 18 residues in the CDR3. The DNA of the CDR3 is TGTGCCTGTGACAGGGGGGACCCTGGCTCCTGGGACACCCGACAGATGTTTTTC. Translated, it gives CACDRGDPGSWDTRQMFF.

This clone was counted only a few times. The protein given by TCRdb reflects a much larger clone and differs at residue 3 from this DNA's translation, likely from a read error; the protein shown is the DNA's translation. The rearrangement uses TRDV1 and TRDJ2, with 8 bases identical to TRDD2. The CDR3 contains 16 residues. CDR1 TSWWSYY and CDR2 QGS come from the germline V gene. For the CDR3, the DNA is TGTGCTCGTGGGGAACTTCCTACGTGGGGGACAGCACAACTCTTCTTT. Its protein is CARGELPTWGTAQLFF.

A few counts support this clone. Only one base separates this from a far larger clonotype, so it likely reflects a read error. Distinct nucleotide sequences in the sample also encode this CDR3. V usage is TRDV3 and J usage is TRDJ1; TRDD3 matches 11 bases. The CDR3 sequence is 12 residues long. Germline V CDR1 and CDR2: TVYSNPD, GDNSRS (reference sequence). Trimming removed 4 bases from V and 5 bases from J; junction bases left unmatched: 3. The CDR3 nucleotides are TGTGCCTATACTGGGGGATATGATAAACTCATCTTT. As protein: CAYTGGYDKLIF.

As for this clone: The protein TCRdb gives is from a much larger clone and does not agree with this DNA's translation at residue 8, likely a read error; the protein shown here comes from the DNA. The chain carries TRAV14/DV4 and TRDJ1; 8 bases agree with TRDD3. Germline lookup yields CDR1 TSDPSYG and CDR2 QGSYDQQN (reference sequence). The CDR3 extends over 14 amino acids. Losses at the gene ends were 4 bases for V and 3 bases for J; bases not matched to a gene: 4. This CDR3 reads CAMRGGYMSDKLIF. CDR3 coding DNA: TGTGCAATGAGAGGGGGATACATGTCCGATAAACTCATCTTT.

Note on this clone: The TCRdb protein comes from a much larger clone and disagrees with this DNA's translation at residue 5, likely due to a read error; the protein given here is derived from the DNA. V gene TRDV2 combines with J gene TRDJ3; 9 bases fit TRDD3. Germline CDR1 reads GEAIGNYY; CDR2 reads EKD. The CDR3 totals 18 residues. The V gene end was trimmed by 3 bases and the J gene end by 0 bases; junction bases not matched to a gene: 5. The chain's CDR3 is CACDAYWGSSWDTRQMFF. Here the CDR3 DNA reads TGTGCCTGTGACGCCTACTGGGGGAGCTCCTGGGACACCCGACAGATGTTTTTC.

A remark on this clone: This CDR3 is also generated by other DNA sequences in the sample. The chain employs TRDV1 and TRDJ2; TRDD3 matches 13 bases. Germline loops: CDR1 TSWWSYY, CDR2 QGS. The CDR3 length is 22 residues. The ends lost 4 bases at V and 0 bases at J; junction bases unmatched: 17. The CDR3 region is CALGGDLFLLGDTSALTAQLFF. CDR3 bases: TGTGCTCTTGGGGGTGATCTCTTCCTACTGGGGGATACGTCCGCTTTGACAGCACAACTCTTCTTT.

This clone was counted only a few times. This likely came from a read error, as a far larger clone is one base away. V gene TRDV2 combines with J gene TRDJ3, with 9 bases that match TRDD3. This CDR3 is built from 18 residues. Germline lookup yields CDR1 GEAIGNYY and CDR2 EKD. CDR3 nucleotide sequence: TGTGCCCGTGACACCTACTGGGGGAGCTCCTGGGACACCCGACAGATGTTTTTC. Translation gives CARDTYWGSSWDTRQMFF.

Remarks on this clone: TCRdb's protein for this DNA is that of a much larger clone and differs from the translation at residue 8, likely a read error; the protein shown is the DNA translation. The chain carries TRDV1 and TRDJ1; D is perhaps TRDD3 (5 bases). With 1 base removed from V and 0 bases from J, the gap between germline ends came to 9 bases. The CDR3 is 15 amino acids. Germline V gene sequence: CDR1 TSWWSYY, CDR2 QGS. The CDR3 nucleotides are TGTGCTCTTGGGGAACGGGGAGTGTACACCGATAAACTCATCTTT. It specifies CALGERGVYTDKLIF.

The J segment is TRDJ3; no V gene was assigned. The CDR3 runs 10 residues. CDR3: CAWDTRQMFF. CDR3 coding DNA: TGCGCCTGGGACACCCGACAGATGTTTTTC.

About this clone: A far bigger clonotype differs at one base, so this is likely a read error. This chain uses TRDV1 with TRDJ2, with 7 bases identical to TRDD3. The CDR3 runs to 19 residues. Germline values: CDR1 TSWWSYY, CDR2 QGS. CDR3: CALGEPGIGAKALKAQLFF. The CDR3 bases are TGTGCTCTTGGGGAACCGGGGATAGGGGCCAAAGCTTTGAAAGCACAACTCTTCTTT.

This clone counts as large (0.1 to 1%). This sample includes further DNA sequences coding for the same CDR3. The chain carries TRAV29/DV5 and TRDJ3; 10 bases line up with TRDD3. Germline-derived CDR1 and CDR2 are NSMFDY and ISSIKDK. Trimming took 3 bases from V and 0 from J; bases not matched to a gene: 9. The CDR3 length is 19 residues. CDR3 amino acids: CAATSPTGGSSWDTRQMFF. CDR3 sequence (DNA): TGTGCAGCAACCTCACCTACTGGGGGATCCTCCTGGGACACCCGACAGATGTTTTTC.

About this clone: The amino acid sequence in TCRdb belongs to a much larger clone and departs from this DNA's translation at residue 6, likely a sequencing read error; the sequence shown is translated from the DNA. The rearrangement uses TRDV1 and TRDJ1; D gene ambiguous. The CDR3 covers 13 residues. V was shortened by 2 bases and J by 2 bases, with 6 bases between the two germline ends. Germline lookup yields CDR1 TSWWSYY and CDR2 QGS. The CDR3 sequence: CALGEIRTDKLIF. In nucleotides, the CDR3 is TGTGCTCTTGGGGAAATTCGTACCGATAAACTCATCTTT.

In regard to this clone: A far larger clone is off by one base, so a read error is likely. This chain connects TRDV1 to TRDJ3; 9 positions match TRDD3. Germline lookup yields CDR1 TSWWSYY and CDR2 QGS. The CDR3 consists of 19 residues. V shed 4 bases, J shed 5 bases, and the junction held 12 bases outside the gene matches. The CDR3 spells CALGVTYWGTVRDTRQMFF. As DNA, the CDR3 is TGTGCTCTTGGGGTAACTTACTGGGGGACAGTCCGGGACACCCGACAGATGTTTTTC.

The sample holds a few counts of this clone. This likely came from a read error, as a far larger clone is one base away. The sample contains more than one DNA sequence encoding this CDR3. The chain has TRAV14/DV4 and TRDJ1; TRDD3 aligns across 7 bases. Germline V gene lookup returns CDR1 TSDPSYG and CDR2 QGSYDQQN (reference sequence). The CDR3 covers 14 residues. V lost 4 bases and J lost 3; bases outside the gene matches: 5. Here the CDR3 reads CAMRGGYVSDKLIF. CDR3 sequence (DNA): TGTGCAATGAGAGGGGGATATGTGTCCGATAAACTCATCTTT.

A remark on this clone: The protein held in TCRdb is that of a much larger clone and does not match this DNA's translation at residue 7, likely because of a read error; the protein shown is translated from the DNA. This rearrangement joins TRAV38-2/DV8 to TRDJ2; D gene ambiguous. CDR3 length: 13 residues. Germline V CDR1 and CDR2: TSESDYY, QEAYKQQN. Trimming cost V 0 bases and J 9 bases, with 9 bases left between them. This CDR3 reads CAYRSGASTQLFF. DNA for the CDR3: TGTGCTTATAGGAGCGGGGCATCCACACAACTCTTCTTT.

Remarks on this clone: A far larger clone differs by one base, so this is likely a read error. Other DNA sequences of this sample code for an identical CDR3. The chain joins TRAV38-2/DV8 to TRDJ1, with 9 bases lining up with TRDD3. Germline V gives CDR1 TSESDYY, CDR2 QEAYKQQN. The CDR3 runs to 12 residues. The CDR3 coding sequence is TGTGCTTATGGGGGATACACTGATAAACTCATCTTT. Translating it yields CAYGGYTDKLIF.

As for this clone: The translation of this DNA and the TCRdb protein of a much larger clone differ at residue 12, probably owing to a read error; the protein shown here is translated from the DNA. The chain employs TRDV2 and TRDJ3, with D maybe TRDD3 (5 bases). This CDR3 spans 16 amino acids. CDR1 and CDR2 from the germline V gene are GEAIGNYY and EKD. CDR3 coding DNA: TGTGCCTGGTTTATTCGTCGCTCCTGGGACACCGGACAGATGTTTTTC. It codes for CAWFIRRSWDTGQMFF.

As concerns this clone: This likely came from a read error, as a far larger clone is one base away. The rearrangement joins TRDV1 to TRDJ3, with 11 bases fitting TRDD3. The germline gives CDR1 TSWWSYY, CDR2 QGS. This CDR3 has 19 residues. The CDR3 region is CALGVTYWGIVRDPRQMFF. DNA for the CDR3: TGTGCTCTTGGGGTAACTTACTGGGGGATAGTCCGGGACCCCCGACAGATGTTTTTC.

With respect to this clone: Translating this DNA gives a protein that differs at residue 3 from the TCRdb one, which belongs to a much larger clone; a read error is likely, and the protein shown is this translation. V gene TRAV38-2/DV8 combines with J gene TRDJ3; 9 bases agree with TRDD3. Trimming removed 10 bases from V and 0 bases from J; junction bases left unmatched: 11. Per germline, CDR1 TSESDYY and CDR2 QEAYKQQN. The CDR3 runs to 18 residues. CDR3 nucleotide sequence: TGTGCTGCCGCTTACTGGGGGAGGAGCTCCTGGGACACCCGACAGATGTTTTTC. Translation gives CAAAYWGRSSWDTRQMFF.